This TCR beta chain was observed in a study of regulatory T cells in long-lasting Graves disease. Regarding time point: newly diagnosed GD, antithyroid drugs for less than 3 months. PBMC-derived RNA was used for the TCR library. This clonotype was detected many times. Combining iRepertoire HTBI primers with Arm-PCR of CDR3 regions, the authors built TCR beta libraries. TCRdb re-derived calls from the multiplex PCR reads in MiXCR, one entry per CDR3 protein. The sample shows around 460,000 distinct CDR3 sequences, 12% to 15% of them seen only once. The sample was also linked to a second study, of T cells in Graves' hyperthyroidism and ophthalmopathy.

The receptor was isolated from a woman aged 45-59 years with Graves disease. The specimen was peripheral blood mononuclear cells (PBMCs), collected at new diagnosis, from a patient treated with antithyroid drugs.

The CDR3 here is CASSLPYSSTDTQYF. The CDR3 coding sequence is TGCGCCAGCAGCTTACCATACTCTAGCACAGATACGCAGTATTTT. J is TRBJ2-3 and V is TRBV5-1; D gene unclear. In germline, CDR1 is SGHRS, CDR2 YFSETQ. V lost 2 bases and J lost 0, with 10 bases in between. The CDR3 contains 15 residues.